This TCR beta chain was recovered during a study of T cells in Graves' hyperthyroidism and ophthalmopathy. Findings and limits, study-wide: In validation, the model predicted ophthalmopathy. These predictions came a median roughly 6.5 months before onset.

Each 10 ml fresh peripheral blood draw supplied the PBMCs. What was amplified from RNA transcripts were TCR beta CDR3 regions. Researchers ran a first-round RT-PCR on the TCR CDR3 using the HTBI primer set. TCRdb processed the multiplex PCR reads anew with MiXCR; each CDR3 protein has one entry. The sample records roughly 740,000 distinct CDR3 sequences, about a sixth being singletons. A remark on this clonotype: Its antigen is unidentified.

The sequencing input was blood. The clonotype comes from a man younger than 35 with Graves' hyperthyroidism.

DNA of the CDR3: TGTGCCAGCAGCTCGCAAGCAGGAAGTCACACTGAAGCTTTCTTT. It translates to CASSSQAGSHTEAFF. The V call is TRBV5-5, the J call TRBJ1-1; D unclear. The CDR3 spans 15 residues. Germline V lookup: CDR1 SGHKS, CDR2 YYEKEE (reference sequence). V lost 3 bases to trimming and J lost 3 bases, with 15 bases between them.